This TCR beta chain comes out of a study of cytomegalovirus exposure and HLA in healthy donors. Study information: The approximately 120 validation repertoires and the approximately 640 first-cohort repertoires shared a platform, a later analysis reported.

After removal of 2 bases from V and 14 bases from J, the junction contained 7 bases not matched to a gene. The CDR3 sequence is 12 residues long. Germline values: CDR1 MDHEN, CDR2 SYDVKM. Overall study findings and caveats: The classifier, whose performance was assessed in both the original and validation cohorts, reportedly diagnosed cytomegalovirus status with high specificity and sensitivity. While the bulk of TCR sequences proved rare, some public TCRs turned up in many donors.

Among the 110 or so subjects of the validation cohort, separate from the approximately 700-subject first cohort, were the donors. In the case of this clone: Its cognate antigen is unknown.

Some clones are missing from TCRdb's copy, which holds only in-frame ones; the method was immunoSEQ multiplex PCR. Of roughly 65,000 clones in the sample, roughly nine tenths were seen once. This chain uses TRBV28 with TRBJ2-5, with 8 positions matching TRBD1. What was sequenced was PBMCs. The TCR was taken from a man between 18 and 35 years old in good health and CMV-seronegative. CDR3 coding DNA: TGTGCCAGCAGTTTAGTGGACAGGGTCTCATACTTC. This sequence encodes CASSLVDRVSYF. Full variable domain (outside the CDR3, taken from reference TRBV28 and TRBJ2-5): DVKVTQSSRYLVKRTGEKVFLECVQDMDHENMFWYRQDPGLGLRLIYFSYDVKMKEKGDIPEGYSVSREKKERFSLILESASTNQTSMYLCASSLVDRVSYFGPGTRLLVL.